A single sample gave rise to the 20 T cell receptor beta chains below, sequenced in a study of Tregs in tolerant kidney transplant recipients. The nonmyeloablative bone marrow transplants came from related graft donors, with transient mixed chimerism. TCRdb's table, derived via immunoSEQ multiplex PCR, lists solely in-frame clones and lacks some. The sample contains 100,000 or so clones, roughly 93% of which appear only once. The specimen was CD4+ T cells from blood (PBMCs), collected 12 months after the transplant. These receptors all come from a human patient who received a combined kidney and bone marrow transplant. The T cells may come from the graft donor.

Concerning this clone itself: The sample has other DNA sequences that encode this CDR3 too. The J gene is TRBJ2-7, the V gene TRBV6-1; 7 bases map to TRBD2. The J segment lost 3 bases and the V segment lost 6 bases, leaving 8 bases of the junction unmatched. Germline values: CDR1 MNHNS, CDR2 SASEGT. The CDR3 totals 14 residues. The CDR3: CASSLWTGGYEQYF. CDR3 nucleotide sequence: TGTGCCAGCAGCTTATGGACGGGGGGCTACGAGCAGTACTTC.

The CDR3 reads CASSLDTAEAFF. In DNA form, the CDR3 reads TGTGCCAGCAGCTTAGATACGGCTGAAGCTTTCTTT. The chain links TRBV11-3 to TRBJ1-1; D ambiguous. Trimming stripped 0 bases from V and 6 bases from J, with 5 bases between. Germline values: CDR1 SGHNT, CDR2 YENEEA. The CDR3 totals 12 residues.

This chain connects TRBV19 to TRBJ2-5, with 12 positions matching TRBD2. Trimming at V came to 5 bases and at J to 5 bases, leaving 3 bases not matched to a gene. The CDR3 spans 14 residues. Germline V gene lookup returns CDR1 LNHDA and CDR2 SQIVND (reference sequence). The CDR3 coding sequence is TGTGCCAGTAGTCTAGCGGGAGGGCCCGAGACCCAGTACTTC. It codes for CASSLAGGPETQYF.

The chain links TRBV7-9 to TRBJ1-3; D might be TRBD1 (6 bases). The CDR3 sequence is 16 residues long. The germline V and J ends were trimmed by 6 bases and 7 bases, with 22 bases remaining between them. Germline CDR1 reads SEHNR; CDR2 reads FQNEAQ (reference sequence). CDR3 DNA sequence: TGTGCCAGCAGTATATCCGGGACACCTTCTCGGAACACCATATATTTT. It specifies CASSISGTPSRNTIYF.

CDR3 protein: CASSSPGDTEAFF. The CDR3 bases are TGTGCCAGCAGTTCCCCAGGGGACACTGAAGCTTTCTTT. V usage is TRBV28 and J usage is TRBJ1-1; D might be TRBD1 (6 bases). Germline CDR1 and CDR2: MDHEN and SYDVKM. The CDR3 length is 13 residues. Trimming took 4 bases from V and 3 from J, leaving 9 bases between them.

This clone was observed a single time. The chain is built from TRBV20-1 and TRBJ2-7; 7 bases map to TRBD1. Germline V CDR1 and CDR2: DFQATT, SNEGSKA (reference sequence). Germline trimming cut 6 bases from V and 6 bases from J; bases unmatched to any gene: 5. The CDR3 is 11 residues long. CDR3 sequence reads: CSAEGAGEQYF. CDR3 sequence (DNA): TGCAGTGCCGAGGGGGCGGGCGAGCAGTACTTC.

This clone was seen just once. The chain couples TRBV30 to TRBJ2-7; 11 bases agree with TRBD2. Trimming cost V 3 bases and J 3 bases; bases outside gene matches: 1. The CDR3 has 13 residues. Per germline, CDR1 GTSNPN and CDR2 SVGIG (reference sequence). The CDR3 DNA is TGTGCCTGGAGAACTAGCGGGAGCTACGAGCAGTACTTC. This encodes CAWRTSGSYEQYF.

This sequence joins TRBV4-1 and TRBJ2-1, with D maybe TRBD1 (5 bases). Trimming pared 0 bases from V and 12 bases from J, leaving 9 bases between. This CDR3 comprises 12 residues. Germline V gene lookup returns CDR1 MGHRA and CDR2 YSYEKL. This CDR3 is CASSQERGAQFF. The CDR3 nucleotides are TGCGCCAGCAGCCAAGAAAGGGGCGCGCAGTTCTTC.

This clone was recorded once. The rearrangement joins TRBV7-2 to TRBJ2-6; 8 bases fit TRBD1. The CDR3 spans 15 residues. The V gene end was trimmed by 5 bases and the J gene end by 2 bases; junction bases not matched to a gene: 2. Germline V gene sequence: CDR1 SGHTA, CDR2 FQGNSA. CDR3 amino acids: CASSLQGAGANVLTF. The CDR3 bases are TGTGCCAGCAGCCTACAGGGGGCTGGGGCCAACGTCCTGACTTTC.

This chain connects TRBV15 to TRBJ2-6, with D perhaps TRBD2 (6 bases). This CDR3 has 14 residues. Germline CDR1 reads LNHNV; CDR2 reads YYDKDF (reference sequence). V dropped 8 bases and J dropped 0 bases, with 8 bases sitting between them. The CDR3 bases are TGTGCCACCGGGAGGTACTCTGGGGCCAACGTCCTGACTTTC. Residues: CATGRYSGANVLTF.

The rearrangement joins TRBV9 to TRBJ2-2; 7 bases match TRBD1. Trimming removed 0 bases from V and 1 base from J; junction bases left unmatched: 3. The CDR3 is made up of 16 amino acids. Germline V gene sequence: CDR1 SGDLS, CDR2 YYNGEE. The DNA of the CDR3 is TGTGCCAGCAGCGTAGCGCCAGGGGGGAACACCGGGGAGCTGTTTTTT. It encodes CASSVAPGGNTGELFF.

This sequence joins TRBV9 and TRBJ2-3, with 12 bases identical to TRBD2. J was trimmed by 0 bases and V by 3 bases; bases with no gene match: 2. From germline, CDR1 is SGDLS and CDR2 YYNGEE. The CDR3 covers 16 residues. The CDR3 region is CASSAGTSGSTDTQYF. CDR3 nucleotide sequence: TGTGCCAGCAGCGCAGGGACTAGCGGGAGCACAGATACGCAGTATTTT.

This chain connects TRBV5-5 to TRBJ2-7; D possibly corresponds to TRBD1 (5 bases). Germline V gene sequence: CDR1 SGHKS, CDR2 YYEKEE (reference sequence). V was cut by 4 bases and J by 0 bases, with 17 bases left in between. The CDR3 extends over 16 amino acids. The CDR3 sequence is CASSRIRTRSSYEQYF. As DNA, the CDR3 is TGTGCCAGCAGCCGAATTCGGACACGGAGCTCCTACGAGCAGTACTTC.

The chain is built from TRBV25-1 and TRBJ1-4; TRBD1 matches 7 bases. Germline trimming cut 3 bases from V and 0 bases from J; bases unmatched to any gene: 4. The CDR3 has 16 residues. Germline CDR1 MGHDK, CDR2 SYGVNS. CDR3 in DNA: TGTGCCAGCAGTGATGGGACAGAAACAACTAATGAAAAACTGTTTTTT. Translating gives CASSDGTETTNEKLFF.

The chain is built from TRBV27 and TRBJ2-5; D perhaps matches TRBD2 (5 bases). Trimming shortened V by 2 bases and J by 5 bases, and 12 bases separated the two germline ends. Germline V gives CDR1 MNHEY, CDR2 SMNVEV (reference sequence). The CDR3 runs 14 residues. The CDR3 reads CASSLGGIVETQYF. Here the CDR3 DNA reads TGTGCCAGCAGTTTAGGAGGAATCGTTGAGACCCAGTACTTC.

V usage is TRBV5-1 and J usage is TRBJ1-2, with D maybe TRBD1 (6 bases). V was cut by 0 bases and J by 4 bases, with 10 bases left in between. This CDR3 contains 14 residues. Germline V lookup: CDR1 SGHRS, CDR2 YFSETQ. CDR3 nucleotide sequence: TGCGCCAGCAGCTTGGTAGGACAGACCTATGGCTACACCTTC. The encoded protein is CASSLVGQTYGYTF.

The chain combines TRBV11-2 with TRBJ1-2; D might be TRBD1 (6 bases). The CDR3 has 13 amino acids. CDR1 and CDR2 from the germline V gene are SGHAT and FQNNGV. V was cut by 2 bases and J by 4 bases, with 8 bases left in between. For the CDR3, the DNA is TGTGCCAGCAGCTTATCAGGGGCCTATGGCTACACCTTC. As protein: CASSLSGAYGYTF.

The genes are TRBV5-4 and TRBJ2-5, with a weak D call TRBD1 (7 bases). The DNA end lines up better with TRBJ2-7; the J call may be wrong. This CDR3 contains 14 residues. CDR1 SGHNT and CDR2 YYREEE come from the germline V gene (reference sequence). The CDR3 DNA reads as TGTGCCAGCAGCGCCCGACAGGGAGGCTACGAGCAGTACTTC. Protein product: CASSARQGGYEQYF.

For the CDR3, the DNA is TGTGCCAGCAGTAGGACAGGAGAGGAGGAGACCCAGTACTTC. Translated, it gives CASSRTGEEETQYF. The chain uses TRBV5-4 and TRBJ2-5, with 7 bases identical to TRBD1. The length of the CDR3 is 14 residues. The J segment lost 5 bases and the V segment lost 5 bases, leaving 9 bases of the junction unmatched. From germline, CDR1 is SGHNT and CDR2 YYREEE (reference sequence).

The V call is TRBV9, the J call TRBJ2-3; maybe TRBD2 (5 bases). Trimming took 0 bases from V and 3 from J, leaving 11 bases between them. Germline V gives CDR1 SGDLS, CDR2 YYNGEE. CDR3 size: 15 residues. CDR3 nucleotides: TGTGCCAGCAGCGTAGATCCATTAGCGACAGATACGCAGTATTTT. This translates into CASSVDPLATDTQYF.